This T cell receptor (beta chain) was sequenced during a study of lymphopenia after photon versus proton radiotherapy. Clones were sequenced by immunoSEQ multiplex PCR, and TCRdb holds only the in-frame ones, with some missing. The table has tens of thousands of clones, approximately 91% seen once. Trimming left V 0 bases short and J 9 bases short, with 9 bases between. The CDR3 is 13 residues long. CDR1 SGHDN and CDR2 FVKESK come from the germline V gene. The V call is TRBV14, the J call TRBJ2-1; TRBD1 is a possible D gene (5 bases). This TCR derives from a woman aged 65 to 85 with pancreatic cancer. Some clones in this sample may be carry-over from other donors' samples. The starting material was peripheral blood, obtained from a patient treated with proton-based radiotherapy. The CDR3 DNA follows: TGTGCCAGCAGCCAAGAATTGGGGCTTGAGCAGTTCTTC. It yields the protein CASSQELGLEQFF.